A single sample gave rise to the 26 T cell receptor beta chains below, sequenced in a study of T cell repertoires in cytomegalovirus infection. TCRdb fed the reads into MiXCR, producing one record per CDR3 protein. The data contain approximately 71,000 distinct CDR3 sequences, over 3.5% of them singletons. The sample comprised PBMCs. The source is a human donor in good health (CMV status not recorded). Some clones in this sample may be carry-over from other donors' samples.

In this sample, this clonotype turned up many times. V gene TRBV11-2 combines with J gene TRBJ2-5; TRBD1 agrees at 7 bases. J lost 5 bases, V lost 1 base, and 10 bases had no gene match. The CDR3 is 16 residues long. Germline-derived CDR1 and CDR2 are SGHAT and FQNNGV. DNA for the CDR3: TGTGCCAGCAGCTTAGCAAATACAGGGGTGCGGGAGACCCAGTACTTC. This gives the protein CASSLANTGVRETQYF.

At least ten counts were recorded for this clonotype. The rearrangement joins TRBV6-5 to TRBJ1-1; 9 bases align to TRBD1. Germline assignment: CDR1 MNHEY and CDR2 SVGAGI. The length of the CDR3 is 12 residues. V lost 5 bases and J lost 10; bases outside the gene matches: 5. CDR3 DNA sequence: TGTGCCAGCAGTGGAAACAGGGGGCGAGCTTTCTTT. It is translated as CASSGNRGRAFF.

The chain employs TRBV7-2 and TRBJ1-5; tentatively, D is TRBD1 (6 bases). Between the trimmed V and J ends, which lost 5 bases and 3 bases, there was a span of 8 bases. CDR1 and CDR2 (germline): SGHTA, FQGNSA. The CDR3 totals 13 residues. The CDR3 here is CASSRDINQPQHF. CDR3 nucleotides: TGTGCCAGCAGCCGGGACATCAATCAGCCCCAGCATTTT.

This clonotype showed up many times. For the CDR3, the DNA is TGCAGTGCGAACAGGGAGGGGACTGAAGCTTTCTTT. Its protein is CSANREGTEAFF. V usage is TRBV20-1 and J usage is TRBJ1-1, with D maybe TRBD1 (6 bases). The CDR3 consists of 12 residues. Germline CDR1 and CDR2: DFQATT and SNEGSKA (reference sequence). Trimming removed 6 bases at V and 5 bases at J, with 13 bases between.

This clonotype was detected ten times or more. J is TRBJ2-3 and V is TRBV20-1; 13 bases match TRBD2. Germline V gene lookup returns CDR1 DFQATT and CDR2 SNEGSKA (reference sequence). The CDR3 covers 15 residues. V lost 3 bases and J lost 6; bases outside the gene matches: 6. The DNA of the CDR3 is TGCAGTGCTAGCGTGGGACTAGCGGGATATGATACGCAGTATTTT. Translated: CSASVGLAGYDTQYF.

The table lists this clonotype with many counts. The chain uses TRBV5-1 and TRBJ2-7, with 7 bases identical to TRBD1. In germline, CDR1 is SGHRS, CDR2 YFSETQ. The CDR3 contains 15 residues. V dropped 4 bases and J dropped 2; count of bases not matched to a gene: 9. The CDR3 DNA follows: TGCGCCAGCAGCCCGCTCCGGGACAGACCCTACGAGCAGTACTTC. Amino acids: CASSPLRDRPYEQYF.

This clonotype was recorded at least ten times. The chain combines TRBV7-3 with TRBJ2-1; TRBD1 aligns across 7 bases. Germline V lookup: CDR1 SGHTA, CDR2 FQGTGA. The ends lost 2 bases at V and 15 bases at J; junction bases unmatched: 10. The CDR3 consists of 13 residues. CDR3 DNA: TGTGCCAGCAGCTTAGGAATAGGGGGCTTGGCGTTCTTC. Its translation is CASSLGIGGLAFF. The complete variable domain, with remaining parts taken from reference TRBV7-3 and TRBJ2-1, reads GAGVSQTPSNKVTEKGKYVELRCDPISGHTALYWYRQSLGQGPEFLIYFQGTGAADDSGLPNDRFFAVRPEGSVSTLKIQRTERGDSAVYLCASSLGIGGLAFFGPGTRLTVL.

This clonotype was recorded at least ten times. The V gene is TRBV11-2, the J gene TRBJ1-1; 10 nucleotides agree with TRBD1. V shed 5 bases, J shed 7 bases, and the junction held 4 bases outside the gene matches. CDR1 SGHAT and CDR2 FQNNGV come from the germline V gene. The CDR3 extends over 13 amino acids. In DNA, the CDR3 is TGTGCCAGCAGCCACGGGACAGGGGTTGAAGCTTTCTTT. Amino acid sequence: CASSHGTGVEAFF.

This clonotype was recorded many times. The chain recombines TRBV7-2 with TRBJ2-7; a weak D match, TRBD2 (6 bases). The ends were cut back, 3 bases at V and 5 bases at J, with 14 bases in the middle. Germline-derived CDR1 and CDR2 are SGHTA and FQGNSA. The CDR3 sequence is 14 residues long. This CDR3 reads CASSFGGPSNEQYF. The CDR3 DNA sequence: TGTGCCAGCAGCTTTGGAGGGCCTTCAAACGAGCAGTACTTC. Filled out from reference TRBV7-2 and TRBJ2-7, the complete variable domain reads GAGVSQSPSNKVTEKGKDVELRCDPISGHTALYWYRQSLGQGLEFLIYFQGNSAPDKSGLPSDRFSAERTGGSVSTLTIQRTQQEDSAVYLCASSFGGPSNEQYFGPGTRLTVT.

This clonotype has ten or more counts. V gene TRBV7-2 combines with J gene TRBJ1-5, with D possibly matching TRBD1 (6 bases). V dropped 6 bases and J dropped 7 bases, with 16 bases sitting between them. The CDR3 runs 14 residues. Germline CDR1 reads SGHTA; CDR2 reads FQGNSA. CDR3 protein: CASSSGGGGQPQHF. CDR3 in DNA: TGTGCCAGCAGTTCGGGGGGCGGGGGACAGCCCCAGCATTTT.

This clonotype showed up many times. The chain couples TRBV7-2 to TRBJ2-2; the D gene is possibly TRBD1 (6 bases). CDR1 is SGHTA, CDR2 FQGNSA, per germline. The CDR3 contains 15 residues. The V gene lost 5 bases and the J gene lost 1 base, with 11 bases spanning the gap. CDR3 coding DNA: TGTGCCAGCAGCCCTACAGGGAGGAACACCGGGGAGCTGTTTTTT. It specifies CASSPTGRNTGELFF.

This clonotype was seen at least ten times. The chain uses TRBV29-1 and TRBJ2-1; a possible D gene is TRBD2 (5 bases). From germline, CDR1 is SQVTM and CDR2 ANQGSEA. Trimming took off 4 bases at V and 10 bases at J, with 11 bases between the two ends. CDR3 length: 11 residues. The CDR3 nucleotides read TGCAGCGTTGTGCCTCCGGGAGAGCAGTTCTTC. Its translation: CSVVPPGEQFF.

This clonotype was recorded many times. The rearrangement links TRBV7-2 to TRBJ2-3; 10 positions match TRBD1. J gave up 7 bases and V 5 bases, and 12 bases lay outside the gene matches. CDR1 and CDR2 (germline): SGHTA, FQGNSA. The CDR3 loop spans 16 amino acids. DNA of the CDR3: TGTGCCAGCAGCGTCCGTCGGGGACAGGGGTCTAATACGCAGTATTTT. Protein product: CASSVRRGQGSNTQYF. Full variable domain (rest looked up from reference TRBV7-2 and TRBJ2-3): GAGVSQSPSNKVTEKGKDVELRCDPISGHTALYWYRQSLGQGLEFLIYFQGNSAPDKSGLPSDRFSAERTGGSVSTLTIQRTQQEDSAVYLCASSVRRGQGSNTQYFGPGTRLTVL.

This clonotype occurred many times. The chain couples TRBV7-2 to TRBJ2-7; no clear D gene. Germline V gene sequence: CDR1 SGHTA, CDR2 FQGNSA. The V end lost 1 base, the J end lost 0 bases, and 7 bases lay between the germline ends. This CDR3 has 14 residues. The CDR3 region is CASSLDSGSYEQYF. The CDR3 nucleotides are TGTGCCAGCAGCTTAGACTCAGGCTCCTACGAGCAGTACTTC.

This clonotype was seen many times. CDR3 DNA: TGTGCCAGCAGTTTGGGGGGTCCTCCATACGAGCAGTACTTC. Protein: CASSLGGPPYEQYF. The chain couples TRBV28 to TRBJ2-7; the D gene is possibly TRBD2 (6 bases). The CDR3 runs to 14 residues. Germline V gene sequence: CDR1 MDHEN, CDR2 SYDVKM. V was trimmed by 3 bases and J by 4 bases, leaving 13 bases between them. The full variable domain, in which reference TRBV28 and TRBJ2-7 provide the parts outside the CDR3, is DVKVTQSSRYLVKRTGEKVFLECVQDMDHENMFWYRQDPGLGLRLIYFSYDVKMKEKGDIPEGYSVSREKKERFSLILESASTNQTSMYLCASSLGGPPYEQYFGPGTRLTVT.

There are many counts of this clonotype. The chain carries TRBV11-1 and TRBJ1-2; D is perhaps TRBD1 (5 bases). There are 13 residues in the CDR3. The germline V gene encodes CDR1 SGHAT and CDR2 FQDESV (reference sequence). Trimming took off 3 bases at V and 8 bases at J, with 13 bases between the two ends. The CDR3 sequence is CASSFTGTKGYTF. The CDR3 DNA sequence: TGTGCCAGCAGCTTTACCGGGACGAAAGGCTACACCTTC.

V gene TRBV6-1 combines with J gene TRBJ2-7; 8 positions match TRBD1. The junction had 4 bases not matched to a gene; V was cut back by 6 bases and J by 3 bases. Germline V lookup: CDR1 MNHNS, CDR2 SASEGT. The CDR3 is made up of 13 amino acids. The CDR3 spells CASRKQGVYEQYF. Written as DNA, the CDR3 is TGTGCCAGCAGGAAACAGGGGGTCTACGAGCAGTACTTC.

This clonotype has a handful of counts. The chain couples TRBV7-3 to TRBJ2-6; D is possibly TRBD2 (6 bases). The length of the CDR3 is 16 residues. Germline assignment: CDR1 SGHTA and CDR2 FQGTGA. V gave up 2 bases and J gave up 1 base, with 9 bases separating them. This chain's CDR3 is CASSLLGGSGANVLTF. In nucleotides, the CDR3 is TGTGCCAGCAGCTTACTGGGAGGATCTGGGGCCAACGTCCTGACTTTC.

This clonotype was recorded at least ten times. The chain employs TRBV7-6 and TRBJ1-5; tentative D call: TRBD1 (6 bases). Germline V lookup: CDR1 SGHVS, CDR2 FNYEAQ. The CDR3 is 14 amino acids. V was clipped by 5 bases and J by 6 bases, with 14 bases between them. The CDR3 spells CASSPIGGLQPQHF. In DNA, the CDR3 is TGTGCCAGCAGCCCGATCGGGGGGCTTCAGCCCCAGCATTTT.

This clonotype showed up many times. The chain carries TRBV29-1 and TRBJ1-1, with D unresolved. CDR1 and CDR2 (germline): SQVTM, ANQGSEA. This CDR3 has 13 residues. Trimming pared 6 bases from V and 7 bases from J, leaving 18 bases between. CDR3 nucleotide sequence: TGCAGCGTAAAGGACGCGCTTTTAGTTGAAGCTTTCTTT. Translating gives CSVKDALLVEAFF.

The J gene is TRBJ1-1, the V gene TRBV5-1, with D perhaps TRBD1 (6 bases). Trimming removed 4 bases from V and 1 base from J, with 20 bases in between. CDR1 and CDR2 (germline): SGHRS, YFSETQ. The CDR3 is 17 amino acids. Here the CDR3 reads CASSAPTGLSRNTEAFF. The CDR3 DNA reads as TGCGCCAGCAGCGCGCCTACAGGGCTGAGTCGGAACACTGAAGCTTTCTTT.

This clonotype has at least ten counts. The chain joins TRBV7-8 to TRBJ2-7; the D is unclear. This CDR3 contains 14 residues. Germline loops: CDR1 SGHVS, CDR2 FQNEAQ. V was shortened by 5 bases and J by 0 bases, with 11 bases between the two germline ends. The CDR3 DNA sequence: TGTGCCAGCAGCCAGTGGACGAGCTCCTACGAGCAGTACTTC. Its translation: CASSQWTSSYEQYF. Filled out from reference TRBV7-8 and TRBJ2-7, the complete variable domain reads GAGVSQSPRYKVAKRGQDVALRCDPISGHVSLFWYQQALGQGPEFLTYFQNEAQLDKSGLPSDRFFAERPEGSVSTLKIQRTQQEDSAVYLCASSQWTSSYEQYFGPGTRLTVT.

In its sample, this clonotype was seen many times. The chain combines TRBV5-4 with TRBJ2-5; 8 nucleotides line up with TRBD2. This CDR3 is 13 amino acids long. Trimming at V came to 2 bases and at J to 5 bases, leaving 2 bases not matched to a gene. Germline V gives CDR1 SGHNT, CDR2 YYREEE (reference sequence). The DNA of the CDR3 is TGTGCCAGCAGCTTTCCGGGAGGGGAGACCCAGTACTTC. Its translation is CASSFPGGETQYF.

This clonotype has more than one count but fewer than ten. This chain uses TRBV7-2 with TRBJ2-5; a possible D gene is TRBD2 (6 bases). CDR3 length: 14 amino acids. V gave up 1 base and J gave up 5 bases, with 11 bases separating them. Germline CDR1 is SGHTA and CDR2 is FQGNSA. For the CDR3, the DNA is TGTGCCAGCAGCTTAGACGGGGGAGTGGAGACCCAGTACTTC. Amino acid sequence: CASSLDGGVETQYF.

This clonotype was observed many times. J is TRBJ2-7 and V is TRBV7-2, with D possibly matching TRBD2 (6 bases). Between the trimmed V and J ends, which lost 3 bases and 3 bases, there was a span of 15 bases. Germline CDR1 SGHTA, CDR2 FQGNSA. The CDR3 contains 15 residues. The CDR3 loop is CASSLQVAARYEQYF. CDR3 sequence (DNA): TGTGCCAGCAGCTTGCAAGTAGCGGCCCGCTACGAGCAGTACTTC.

The table lists this clonotype with many counts. The V gene is TRBV28, the J gene TRBJ1-4; D might be TRBD1 (6 bases). Germline V lookup: CDR1 MDHEN, CDR2 SYDVKM. The CDR3 runs to 15 residues. V was trimmed by 6 bases and J by 0 bases, leaving 11 bases between them. CDR3 coding DNA: TGTGCCAGCAGCAGAGGGGGGACAACTAATGAAAAACTGTTTTTT. Protein sequence: CASSRGGTTNEKLFF.